What follows are 31 T cell receptor beta chains derived from one specimen sequenced in a study of blood T cell repertoires in COVID-19. Repertoires were generated with immunoSEQ multiplex PCR, while TCRdb's copy carries only in-frame clones and drops some. The sample holds about 84,000 clones, roughly 90% seen once. Material for sequencing was peripheral blood. These receptors were taken from an elderly man with active or convalescent COVID-19.

This chain uses TRBV5-1 with TRBJ2-1; TRBD2 matches at 11 bases. This CDR3 is 15 amino acids long. With V trimmed by 5 bases and J by 9 bases, 10 bases remained unmatched. In germline, CDR1 is SGHRS, CDR2 YFSETQ. CDR3: CASSSSGRMAGEQFF. CDR3 bases: TGCGCCAGCAGTTCTAGCGGGAGGATGGCTGGTGAGCAGTTCTTC.

The chain has TRBV6-2 or TRBV6-3 and TRBJ1-1; D perhaps matches TRBD1 (5 bases). The ends were cut back, 6 bases at V and 1 base at J, with 9 bases in the middle. CDR1 and CDR2 from the germline V gene are MNHEY and SVGEGT. The length of the CDR3 is 13 residues. DNA of the CDR3: TGTGCCAGCAGCTGGGGCTCGAACACTGAAGCTTTCTTT. As protein: CASSWGSNTEAFF.

The CDR3 DNA is TGTGCCAGCTCCCGTACCCGGGACAGAGCCTCCTACGAGCAGTACTTC. As protein: CASSRTRDRASYEQYF. The chain uses TRBV18 and TRBJ2-7; 7 bases map to TRBD1. Germline assignment: CDR1 KGHSH and CDR2 LQKENI. The CDR3 runs to 16 residues. The ends lost 6 bases at V and 0 bases at J; junction bases unmatched: 11.

The chain couples TRBV7-9 to TRBJ1-6; a possible D gene is TRBD1 (6 bases). The CDR3 is 14 residues long. CDR1 and CDR2 (germline): SEHNR, FQNEAQ (reference sequence). V lost 3 bases, J lost 8 bases, and 11 bases lay in between. CDR3 sequence: CASSFSQGHSPLHF. The CDR3 DNA sequence: TGTGCCAGCAGCTTTTCTCAGGGGCATTCACCCCTCCACTTT.

The V gene is TRBV3-1 (or the pseudogene TRBV3-2), the J gene TRBJ2-7, with a tentative D call TRBD1 (5 bases). Germline lookup yields CDR1 LGHDT and CDR2 YNNKEL (reference sequence). This CDR3 has 15 residues. Trimming cost V 0 bases and J 4 bases, with 13 bases left between them. This CDR3 reads CASSQDRARGYEQYF. The CDR3 DNA sequence: TGTGCCAGCAGCCAAGACCGAGCTAGGGGATACGAGCAGTACTTC.

The rearrangement uses TRBV4-3 and TRBJ1-1, with 7 bases fitting TRBD1. This CDR3 spans 15 amino acids. The V and J ends lost 4 bases and 1 base, in that order; junction bases with no gene match: 6. Looked up from germline, CDR1 is LGHNA and CDR2 is YSLEER. The CDR3 nucleotides read TGCGCCAGCAGCCTAGAACAGGGGCGGAACACTGAAGCTTTCTTT. Amino acids: CASSLEQGRNTEAFF.

The rearrangement joins TRBV19 to TRBJ2-3; maybe TRBD2 (7 bases). The V end lost 9 bases, the J end lost 6 bases, and 19 bases lay between the germline ends. Germline assignment: CDR1 LNHDA and CDR2 SQIVND (reference sequence). The CDR3 contains 14 residues. DNA for the CDR3: TGTGCCAGCGGGGGGCGACGGACGGATGATACGCAGTATTTT. Translating gives CASGGRRTDDTQYF.

The V and J genes are TRBV5-4 and TRBJ1-1, with TRBD1 matching 9 bases. The CDR3 runs 15 residues. Per the germline V gene, CDR1 is SGHNT and CDR2 is YYREEE (reference sequence). J lost 5 bases, V lost 5 bases, and 10 bases had no gene match. Written as DNA, the CDR3 is TGTGCCAGCAGACGAACAGGGGGCTCGGGAACTGAAGCTTTCTTT. Its translation is CASRRTGGSGTEAFF.

The chain joins TRBV6-5 to TRBJ1-1; 7 bases are shared with TRBD1. This CDR3 has 15 residues. Germline CDR1 reads MNHEY; CDR2 reads SVGAGI. V was clipped by 5 bases and J by 0 bases; unmatched bases: 6. The DNA for the CDR3 is TGTGCCAGCAGTATGGGACAGACACTGAACACTGAAGCTTTCTTT. This codes for CASSMGQTLNTEAFF.

This clone was seen just once. This rearrangement joins TRBV7-2 to TRBJ2-4; TRBD1 aligns across 11 bases. The CDR3 has 14 amino acids. The germline V gene has CDR1 SGHTA and CDR2 FQGNSA. The V gene end was trimmed by 2 bases and the J gene end by 8 bases; junction bases not matched to a gene: 2. The CDR3 nucleotides are TGTGCCAGCAGCTTAAGGGACAGGGGGGACATTCAGTACTTC. Its translation is CASSLRDRGDIQYF.

The CDR3 coding sequence is TGTGCCAGCAGCTTGCTTTCTAGCCCACCCACAGATACGCAGTATTTT. Translating gives CASSLLSSPPTDTQYF. The chain uses TRBV11-1 and TRBJ2-3; TRBD2 is a possible D gene (5 bases). The CDR3 spans 16 residues. Germline assignment: CDR1 SGHAT and CDR2 FQDESV (reference sequence). Trimming left V 3 bases short and J 2 bases short, with 15 bases between.

V and J are TRBV15 and TRBJ2-6; the D gene is possibly TRBD2 (5 bases). Germline CDR1 reads LNHNV; CDR2 reads YYDKDF (reference sequence). The CDR3 has 18 amino acids. The ends were cut back, 2 bases at V and 9 bases at J, with 23 bases in the middle. The DNA of the CDR3 is TGTGCCACCAGCAGAACTACGCGACCCCTGGGCGGGTACAACGTCCTGACTTTC. This codes for CATSRTTRPLGGYNVLTF.

The chain has TRBV9 and TRBJ1-5; the match to TRBD1 covers 8 bases. V trimming: 4 bases; J trimming: 4 bases; junction bases outside the gene matches: 7. The CDR3 covers 15 residues. The germline CDR1 and CDR2 sequences are SGDLS and YYNGEE. CDR3 in DNA: TGTGCCAGCAGCTCCTCGGACAGGGCAAATCAGCCCCAGCATTTT. Translated, it gives CASSSSDRANQPQHF.

This chain connects TRBV6-5 to TRBJ2-7; possible D gene TRBD2, 6 bases. The CDR3 runs 12 residues. The V gene lost 8 bases and the J gene lost 3 bases, with 11 bases spanning the gap. Germline V gene data show CDR1 as MNHEY and CDR2 as SVGAGI. CDR3: CASGGFFYEQYF. In nucleotides, the CDR3 is TGTGCCAGCGGGGGGTTCTTCTACGAGCAGTACTTC.

The gene calls are TRBV7-9 and TRBJ1-1, with TRBD1 as a possible D gene (5 bases). V was pared by 2 bases and J by 5 bases, with 9 bases between. Germline loops: CDR1 SEHNR, CDR2 FQNEAQ (reference sequence). The length of the CDR3 is 13 residues. The CDR3: CASSLYGGTEAFF. The CDR3, as DNA: TGTGCCAGCAGCTTATACGGGGGAACTGAAGCTTTCTTT.

The chain employs TRBV10-3 and TRBJ2-7; 7 bases are a match to TRBD1. The junction had 3 bases not matched to a gene; V was cut back by 0 bases and J by 4 bases. Germline V gene lookup returns CDR1 ENHRY and CDR2 SYGVKD. There are 14 residues in the CDR3. CDR3 protein: CAISESRQGYEQYF. CDR3 nucleotides: TGTGCCATCAGTGAGTCTCGACAGGGATACGAGCAGTACTTC.

This clone was picked up one time. This chain links TRBV7-2 with TRBJ1-2; D gene ambiguous. The germline V gene has CDR1 SGHTA and CDR2 FQGNSA. The V end lost 5 bases, the J end lost 2 bases, and 12 bases lay between the germline ends. The CDR3 contains 14 residues. The CDR3 spells CASSQAWLNYGYTF. DNA of the CDR3: TGTGCCAGCAGCCAGGCCTGGCTAAACTATGGCTACACCTTC.

V is TRBV2 and J is TRBJ1-5; 8 bases align to TRBD1. This CDR3 comprises 15 residues. Per germline, CDR1 SNHLY and CDR2 FYNNEI. Trimming removed 5 bases from V and 5 bases from J; junction bases left unmatched: 8. The CDR3: CASSLLDRGDQPQHF. The CDR3 DNA reads TGTGCCAGCAGTCTTCTCGACAGGGGAGATCAGCCCCAGCATTTT.

The chain employs TRBV7-9 and TRBJ2-1, with 7 bases aligning to TRBD1. The V and J ends lost 5 bases and 0 bases, in that order; junction bases with no gene match: 16. Per germline, CDR1 SEHNR and CDR2 FQNEAQ (reference sequence). This CDR3 is 19 amino acids long. Written as DNA, the CDR3 is TGTGCCAGCAGCCCGACAGGGTATAGGTCCAATAGCTCCTACAATGAGCAGTTCTTC. This codes for CASSPTGYRSNSSYNEQFF. The full variable domain, its missing parts supplied by reference TRBV7-9 and TRBJ2-1, is DTGVSQNPRHKITKRGQNVTFRCDPISEHNRLYWYRQTLGQGPEFLTYFQNEAQLEKSRLLSDRFSAERPKGSFSTLEIQRTEQGDSAMYLCASSPTGYRSNSSYNEQFFGPGTRLTVL.

This rearrangement joins TRBV7-3 to TRBJ2-2; D may be TRBD1 (6 bases). V lost 3 bases, J lost 1 base, and 6 bases lay in between. This CDR3 spans 14 amino acids. CDR1 and CDR2 (germline): SGHTA, FQGTGA. The DNA of the CDR3 is TGTGCCAGCAGCTTGGGACAGAACACCGGGGAGCTGTTTTTT. It yields the protein CASSLGQNTGELFF.

The gene calls are TRBV29-1 and TRBJ1-2, with D perhaps matching TRBD1 (5 bases). The V gene lost 6 bases and the J gene lost 8 bases, with 19 bases spanning the gap. Per the germline V gene, CDR1 is SQVTM and CDR2 is ANQGSEA. There are 13 residues in the CDR3. In DNA form, the CDR3 reads TGCAGCGTGGTAGGGGCTGGGGCGGAAGGCTACACCTTC. As protein: CSVVGAGAEGYTF.

The J gene is TRBJ2-7, the V gene TRBV27; 9 positions match TRBD1. Germline lookup yields CDR1 MNHEY and CDR2 SMNVEV (reference sequence). V dropped 5 bases and J dropped 7; count of bases not matched to a gene: 12. The CDR3 sequence is 15 residues long. The CDR3 coding sequence is TGTGCCAGCAGTATAGCCGGGACAGGGCGGGGAGAGCAGTACTTC. Its protein is CASSIAGTGRGEQYF.

The genes are TRBV28 and TRBJ1-2; 7 bases line up with TRBD1. The J segment lost 4 bases and the V segment lost 6 bases, leaving 8 bases of the junction unmatched. CDR1 and CDR2 from the germline V gene are MDHEN and SYDVKM. This CDR3 is built from 14 residues. DNA of the CDR3: TGTGCCAGCAGCAAGGGACAGCGCGTCTATGGCTACACCTTC. Protein: CASSKGQRVYGYTF.

The rearrangement uses TRBV5-6 and TRBJ2-2; 8 bases line up with TRBD1. This CDR3 has 17 amino acids. With V trimmed by 3 bases and J by 5 bases, 12 bases remained unmatched. CDR1 is SGHDT, CDR2 YYEEEE, per germline. Here the CDR3 reads CASSYDRGPPGTGELFF. The CDR3 bases are TGTGCCAGCAGCTACGACAGGGGTCCCCCTGGAACCGGGGAGCTGTTTTTT.

The rearrangement links TRBV10-3 to TRBJ2-1; 9 bases map to TRBD2. CDR1 ENHRY and CDR2 SYGVKD come from the germline V gene. The CDR3 length is 17 residues. The trim removed 11 bases at V and 1 base at J, leaving 15 bases unmatched. CDR3 amino acids: CASRRGSGSHSYNEQFF. The CDR3 nucleotides are TGTGCCTCCAGACGGGGTAGCGGGAGCCATTCCTACAATGAGCAGTTCTTC.

This clone was counted only a few times. This chain links TRBV2 with TRBJ2-1; D uncertain. V lost 2 bases and J 3 bases, leaving 11 bases between the germline ends. The germline V gene has CDR1 SNHLY and CDR2 FYNNEI. The CDR3 is 15 residues long. CDR3 coding DNA: TGTGCCAGCAGTGAAAACGAGTTGCGCTACAATGAGCAGTTCTTC. This gives the protein CASSENELRYNEQFF. Full variable domain (remainder filled in from reference TRBV2 and TRBJ2-1): EPEVTQTPSHQVTQMGQEVILRCVPISNHLYFYWYRQILGQKVEFLVSFYNNEISEKSEIFDDQFSVERPDGSNFTLKIRSTKLEDSAMYFCASSENELRYNEQFFGPGTRLTVL.

This clone is a singleton in its sample. The rearrangement joins TRBV29-1 to TRBJ1-2; D ambiguous. Between the trimmed V and J ends, which lost 2 bases and 0 bases, there was a span of 7 bases. The germline V gene has CDR1 SQVTM and CDR2 ANQGSEA. This CDR3 spans 13 amino acids. CDR3: CSVETVANYGYTF. CDR3 coding DNA: TGCAGCGTTGAAACGGTAGCTAACTATGGCTACACCTTC.

The CDR3 reads CASSLFQGGGYTF. The CDR3 DNA is TGTGCCAGCAGTTTATTTCAGGGGGGAGGCTACACCTTC. The chain recombines TRBV28 with TRBJ1-2; TRBD1 agrees at 7 bases. Germline CDR1 is MDHEN and CDR2 is SYDVKM. Trimming at V came to 1 base and at J to 8 bases, leaving 4 bases not matched to a gene. The CDR3 is 13 amino acids.

The J gene is TRBJ2-3, the V gene TRBV5-5; D possibly corresponds to TRBD1 (6 bases). The V gene's germline CDR1 is SGHKS and CDR2 YYEKEE (reference sequence). This CDR3 region has 12 residues. V was cut by 4 bases and J by 4 bases, with 7 bases left in between. CDR3 protein: CASSRTADTQYF. The DNA for the CDR3 is TGTGCCAGCAGCCGGACAGCAGATACGCAGTATTTT.

V usage is TRBV4-3 and J usage is TRBJ2-7; 10 bases agree with TRBD2. With V trimmed by 3 bases and J by 3 bases, 2 bases remained unmatched. This CDR3 has 14 amino acids. Germline V gene data show CDR1 as LGHNA and CDR2 as YSLEER. The CDR3 bases are TGCGCCAGCAGCCAGCGGACTAGCGGCTACGAGCAGTACTTC. It yields the protein CASSQRTSGYEQYF.

The chain combines TRBV4-1 with TRBJ1-5; 7 bases line up with TRBD1. Germline lookup yields CDR1 MGHRA and CDR2 YSYEKL. CDR3 size: 17 residues. The ends lost 3 bases at V and 0 bases at J; junction bases unmatched: 8. This CDR3 reads CASSQKLGTDSNQPQHF. The DNA for the CDR3 is TGCGCCAGCAGCCAGAAACTGGGGACAGATAGCAATCAGCCCCAGCATTTT.